Detailed here is one T cell receptor (beta chain). Treatment indicated: oral pan-JAK inhibitor, 5-10 mg twice daily. The sample originates from a study of CD8+ T cells in alopecia areata. The V and J ends lost 4 bases and 4 bases respectively, with 12 bases between them. Germline V CDR1 and CDR2: SGHRS, YFSETQ. The CDR3 length is 14 residues. After isolation, RNA underwent reverse transcription to generate cDNA as the sequencing template. Some clones are missing from TCRdb's copy, which holds only in-frame ones; the method was immunoSEQ multiplex PCR. Of about 110,000 clones in the sample, roughly three fifths are singletons; the top ten hold 3% to 4%.

The sequenced sample was CD4+ T cells sorted from blood, obtained at week 24, from a patient treated with tofacitinib. The V and J genes are TRBV5-1 and TRBJ1-5; TRBD1 is a possible D gene (6 bases). The clonotype originates from a human donor with alopecia areata. The CDR3 reads CASSLDSSNQPQHF. CDR3 DNA sequence: TGCGCCAGCAGCCTGGACAGTTCTAATCAGCCCCAGCATTTT.